This T cell receptor (beta chain) comes out of a study of cytomegalovirus exposure and HLA in healthy donors. The PCR contained 60 Vbeta and 13 Jbeta primers. Sequenced by immunoSEQ multiplex PCR; TCRdb stores in-frame clones only, minus some. Seen here are around 50,000 clones, 80% observed once, and the top ten hold around 8.1%. The CDR3 length is 15 residues. V lost 2 bases and J 0 bases, leaving 10 bases between the germline ends. CDR1 is PRHDT and CDR2 is FYEKMQ in the germline V gene (reference sequence). Sequenced input: PBMCs. The sequence derives from a man younger than 40 in good health and CMV-seropositive. The rearrangement uses TRBV13 and TRBJ2-5; D is possibly TRBD1 (5 bases). CDR3 region: CASSLKGLYQETQYF. CDR3 nucleotides: TGTGCCAGCAGCTTAAAGGGGCTGTACCAAGAGACCCAGTACTTC.